These 20 T cell receptor beta chains were all obtained from the same sample, sequenced in a study of blood T cell repertoires in COVID-19. The method was immunoSEQ multiplex PCR; TCRdb's version includes in-frame clones alone and lacks a portion of them. The data show under 250,000 clones, with roughly nine tenths seen just once and less than 4.5% held by the top ten. Sequenced material: PBMCs or T cells enriched from blood (not recorded which). The receptors come from a woman in her 30s with acute COVID-19.

The chain couples TRBV7-9 to TRBJ1-1; 9 bases align to TRBD1. The CDR3 is 13 amino acids. V trimming: 5 bases; J trimming: 8 bases; junction bases outside the gene matches: 6. Per germline, CDR1 SEHNR and CDR2 FQNEAQ (reference sequence). CDR3 amino acids: CASSGQGQEEAFF. CDR3 in DNA: TGTGCCAGCAGCGGACAGGGGCAAGAGGAAGCTTTCTTT.

The chain recombines TRBV19 with TRBJ2-3; TRBD2 is a possible D gene (6 bases). CDR1 LNHDA and CDR2 SQIVND come from the germline V gene (reference sequence). The CDR3 is 14 residues long. Trimming stripped 5 bases from V and 0 bases from J, with 9 bases between. CDR3 protein: CASSGRESTDTQYF. For the CDR3, the DNA is TGTGCCAGTAGTGGCCGGGAGAGCACAGATACGCAGTATTTT.

The rearrangement joins TRBV27 to TRBJ2-5; 9 nucleotides align to TRBD2. The CDR3 runs to 14 residues. After removal of 8 bases from V and 5 bases from J, the junction contained 9 bases not matched to a gene. Germline V gives CDR1 MNHEY, CDR2 SMNVEV (reference sequence). The CDR3 region is CASRAAGGPETQYF. DNA of the CDR3: TGTGCCAGCCGGGCGGCGGGGGGGCCGGAGACCCAGTACTTC.

The chain combines TRBV10-2 with TRBJ2-7, with D perhaps TRBD1 (6 bases). CDR1 is WSHSY and CDR2 is SAAADI in the germline V gene. V dropped 3 bases and J dropped 3 bases, with 12 bases sitting between them. The CDR3 has 14 amino acids. In nucleotides, the CDR3 is TGCGCCAGCAGTGAAGGGGGTTGGGGCTACGAGCAGTACTTC. Translating gives CASSEGGWGYEQYF.

The chain employs TRBV11-2 and TRBJ1-1; maybe TRBD1 (6 bases). The germline V gene has CDR1 SGHAT and CDR2 FQNNGV. V dropped 0 bases and J dropped 4 bases, with 9 bases sitting between them. CDR3 length: 14 amino acids. CDR3 in DNA: TGTGCCAGCAGCTTAGATTACAGGGCCACTGAAGCTTTCTTT. Amino acid sequence: CASSLDYRATEAFF.

The chain couples TRBV9 to TRBJ2-7; D is ambiguous. The germline gives CDR1 SGDLS, CDR2 YYNGEE. Trimming removed 3 bases from V and 2 bases from J, with 9 bases in between. CDR3 length: 13 residues. The DNA for the CDR3 is TGTGCCAGCAGCGCCGGTTTACCCTACGAGCAGTACTTC. Translating it yields CASSAGLPYEQYF. Looking up the rest from reference TRBV9 and TRBJ2-7 gives the full variable domain: DSGVTQTPKHLITATGQRVTLRCSPRSGDLSVYWYQQSLDQGLQFLIQYYNGEERAKGNILERFSAQQFPDLHSELNLSSLELGDSALYFCASSAGLPYEQYFGPGTRLTVT.

The chain joins TRBV7-9 to TRBJ2-1; 9 nucleotides agree with TRBD2. V trimming: 5 bases; J trimming: 4 bases; junction bases outside the gene matches: 9. The germline V gene encodes CDR1 SEHNR and CDR2 FQNEAQ (reference sequence). The CDR3 length is 16 residues. CDR3 bases: TGTGCCAGCAGCAAAGATCTAGCGGGGCTTTACAATGAGCAGTTCTTC. Amino acid sequence: CASSKDLAGLYNEQFF. Drawing the rest from reference TRBV7-9 and TRBJ2-1, the complete variable domain is DTGVSQNPRHKITKRGQNVTFRCDPISEHNRLYWYRQTLGQGPEFLTYFQNEAQLEKSRLLSDRFSAERPKGSFSTLEIQRTEQGDSAMYLCASSKDLAGLYNEQFFGPGTRLTVL.

The V and J genes are TRBV5-1 and TRBJ1-1; TRBD1 matches 7 bases. With 3 bases clipped from V and 7 bases from J, the junction kept 9 bases outside the gene matches. The CDR3 contains 14 residues. Germline CDR1 is SGHRS and CDR2 is YFSETQ. CDR3 bases: TGCGCCAGCAGCTCAACGACAGGGCCGCTTGAAGCTTTCTTT. This gives the protein CASSSTTGPLEAFF.

The chain combines TRBV7-8 with TRBJ1-2; perhaps TRBD1 as D (6 bases). The germline V and J ends were trimmed by 1 base and 6 bases, with 18 bases remaining between them. Germline V gene data show CDR1 as SGHVS and CDR2 as FQNEAQ. CDR3 length equals 16 residues. The CDR3 nucleotides are TGTGCCAGCAGCTTAGAGGTGACAGGAGACCTCAATGGCTACACCTTC. It specifies CASSLEVTGDLNGYTF.

This clone was counted a few times. J is TRBJ1-5 and V is TRBV18; D is perhaps TRBD1 (6 bases). The CDR3 contains 13 residues. Trimming took off 3 bases at V and 7 bases at J, with 10 bases between the two ends. Germline V gene data show CDR1 as KGHSH and CDR2 as LQKENI. CDR3 protein: CASSPRGSQPQHF. The CDR3 nucleotides are TGTGCCAGCTCACCTAGGGGGAGCCAGCCCCAGCATTTT.

The J gene is TRBJ1-6, the V gene TRBV9; the D gene is possibly TRBD1 (5 bases). Germline V gene data show CDR1 as SGDLS and CDR2 as YYNGEE. This CDR3 region has 16 residues. V lost 0 bases and J 4 bases, leaving 11 bases between the germline ends. CDR3 residues: CASSVGPQGYNSPLHF. The CDR3 region has the DNA TGTGCCAGCAGCGTAGGGCCCCAGGGATATAATTCACCCCTCCACTTT.

This chain links TRBV9 with TRBJ1-6; 7 bases agree with TRBD1. CDR1 and CDR2 from the germline V gene are SGDLS and YYNGEE. The J segment lost 6 bases and the V segment lost 4 bases, leaving 7 bases of the junction unmatched. The CDR3 is 15 amino acids. The CDR3 coding sequence is TGTGCCAGCAGCTTTACAGGGGAAAGTAATTCACCCCTCCACTTT. It is translated as CASSFTGESNSPLHF.

The chain combines TRBV13 with TRBJ1-1; 9 bases fit TRBD1. This CDR3 contains 15 residues. V lost 5 bases and J lost 0; bases outside the gene matches: 4. Germline CDR1 reads PRHDT; CDR2 reads FYEKMQ (reference sequence). The CDR3 nucleotides are TGTGCCAGCAGCCCGGGGGACAGGGTGAACACTGAAGCTTTCTTT. Its protein product is CASSPGDRVNTEAFF. Supplemented by reference TRBV13 and TRBJ1-1, the full variable domain reads AAGVIQSPRHLIKEKRETATLKCYPIPRHDTVYWYQQGPGQDPQFLISFYEKMQSDKGSIPDRFSAQQFSDYHSELNMSSLELGDSALYFCASSPGDRVNTEAFFGQGTRLTVV.

The chain has TRBV16 and TRBJ2-5; D is undetermined. Germline CDR1 is KGHSY and CDR2 is FQNENV. V dropped 1 base and J dropped 3 bases, with 6 bases sitting between them. The CDR3 has 13 residues. CDR3 sequence reads: CASSQFQKETQYF. The CDR3 DNA follows: TGTGCCAGCAGCCAATTCCAGAAAGAGACCCAGTACTTC.

The chain uses TRBV18 and TRBJ2-5; D is unresolved. There are 13 residues in the CDR3. Germline V gene lookup returns CDR1 KGHSH and CDR2 LQKENI. V lost 0 bases and J 4 bases, leaving 6 bases between the germline ends. The CDR3 DNA is TGTGCCAGCTCACCACCGTCGAGAGAGACCCAGTACTTC. Translation gives CASSPPSRETQYF.

The rearrangement uses TRBV24-1 and TRBJ2-3; possibly TRBD1 for D (6 bases). V lost 4 bases, J lost 2 bases, and 12 bases lay in between. The CDR3 covers 15 residues. The germline V gene has CDR1 KGHDR and CDR2 SFDVKD. In DNA, the CDR3 is TGTGCCACCAGTGACCTAGACAGGTCCACAGATACGCAGTATTTT. As protein: CATSDLDRSTDTQYF.

The chain links TRBV18 to TRBJ2-4; tentative D call: TRBD2 (6 bases). Trimming stripped 0 bases from V and 0 bases from J, with 6 bases between. This CDR3 contains 15 residues. Germline V lookup: CDR1 KGHSH, CDR2 LQKENI. The CDR3, as DNA: TGTGCCAGCTCACCACCGGGACTAGCCAAAAACATTCAGTACTTC. As protein: CASSPPGLAKNIQYF.

In this sample, this clone turned up a few times. The CDR3 region is CASSPRLAGTGELFF. CDR3 DNA sequence: TGCGCCAGCAGCCCCCGACTAGCGGGGACCGGGGAGCTGTTTTTT. The rearrangement joins TRBV5-1 to TRBJ2-2; the match to TRBD2 covers 11 bases. CDR1 is SGHRS and CDR2 is YFSETQ in the germline V gene. V was pared by 4 bases and J by 5 bases, with 4 bases of the junction left unmatched. The CDR3 extends over 15 amino acids.

The CDR3 loop is CASSPRGGVRGYTF. The DNA of the CDR3 is TGTGCCAGCAGCCCACGAGGGGGGGTTCGTGGCTACACCTTC. The rearrangement uses TRBV7-9 and TRBJ1-2; possible D gene TRBD1, 6 bases. CDR3 length equals 14 residues. Germline V gene lookup returns CDR1 SEHNR and CDR2 FQNEAQ (reference sequence). Trimming shortened V by 5 bases and J by 7 bases, and 17 bases separated the two germline ends.

This chain uses TRBV19 with TRBJ1-1; tentative D call: TRBD1 (5 bases). V was pared by 0 bases and J by 7 bases, with 12 bases between. The CDR3 length is 14 residues. CDR1 is LNHDA and CDR2 is SQIVND in the germline V gene (reference sequence). The CDR3 DNA reads as TGTGCCAGTAGTATAGATCTGGGGGGAGTTGAAGCTTTCTTT. Its translation is CASSIDLGGVEAFF.